This T cell receptor (beta chain) appears in the sequencing data of a study of beta chain features in type 1 diabetes. Overall study: The number of sorted cells examined across all samples was 107,917,701.

Study-wide findings and caveats: With patients and controls alike, PCR might favor shorter templates to an equal degree. Within each of all four CD4+ subsets, Type 1 diabetes patients had TCRB CDR3s that were moderately but significantly shorter. The naive, central memory and Treg TCRB repertoires showed an apparent similarity that was greater among patients than among healthy donors.

The entirety of the isolated RNA underwent reverse transcription, so expressed TCRB transcripts were sequenced. Here immunoSEQ multiplex PCR was the method, and the copy in TCRdb shows in-frame clones only, minus some. Among 640,000 or so clones listed, roughly an eighth were seen once. On this clone itself: The antigen is not known.

In germline, CDR1 is SGHRS, CDR2 YFSETQ. This CDR3 is built from 15 residues. V trimming: 0 bases; J trimming: 7 bases; junction bases outside the gene matches: 10. The chain is built from TRBV5-1 and TRBJ2-7, with TRBD1 matching 7 bases. Sequencing was performed on naive CD4+ T cells from blood. The TCR was taken from a man between 18 and 29 years old with type 1 diabetes. CDR3 DNA sequence: TGCGCCAGCAGCTTGGCCACAGGGGACACCGTGGAGCAGTACTTC. It translates to CASSLATGDTVEQYF.